This T cell receptor beta chain was documented in a study of early T cells in non-severe SARS-CoV-2 infection. At least ten counts were recorded for this clonotype. V was pared by 0 bases and J by 4 bases, with 9 bases between. This CDR3 spans 14 amino acids. In germline, CDR1 is MNHNS, CDR2 SASEGT. Using its own MiXCR run on the 5' RACE reads, TCRdb lists one record per CDR3 protein. Of roughly 58,000 distinct CDR3 sequences listed, 5.5% to 7.5% were seen once; the top ten hold 3.9%. The sample taken for sequencing was whole blood. This clonotype was sampled from an adult who was a healthcare worker with PCR-confirmed SARS-CoV-2 infection or an uninfected control (not recorded which). The chain joins TRBV6-1 to TRBJ2-5, with D tentatively TRBD2 (6 bases). Here the CDR3 reads CASSEAGGGETQYF. The CDR3 DNA is TGTGCCAGCAGTGAAGCCGGGGGAGGAGAGACCCAGTACTTC.